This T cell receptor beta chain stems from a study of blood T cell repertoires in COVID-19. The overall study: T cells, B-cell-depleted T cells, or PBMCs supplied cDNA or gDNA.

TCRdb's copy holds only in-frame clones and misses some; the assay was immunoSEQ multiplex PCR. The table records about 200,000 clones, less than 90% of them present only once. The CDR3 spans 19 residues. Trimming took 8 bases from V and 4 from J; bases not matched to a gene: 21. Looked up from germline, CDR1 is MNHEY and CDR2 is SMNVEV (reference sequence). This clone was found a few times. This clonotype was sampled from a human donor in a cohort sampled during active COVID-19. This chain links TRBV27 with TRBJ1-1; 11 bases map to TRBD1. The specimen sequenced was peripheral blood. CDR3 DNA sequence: TGTGCCAGCGCGCCCTCTAACCATGGGACAGGGGGTTTCACCACTGAAGCTTTCTTT. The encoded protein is CASAPSNHGTGGFTTEAFF.